These 5 T cell receptor beta chains originate from one sample sequenced in a study of T-cell memory formation after mild COVID-19. TCRdb itself ran the 5' RACE reads through MiXCR, one entry per CDR3 protein. The table lists about 60,000 distinct CDR3 sequences, 9% to 15% of them singletons. Material for sequencing was PBMCs or a T cell subset sorted from them (not recorded which). Receptors originate from a young man who had mild COVID-19 (a few samples of this study predate the infection). Cell type and time point are not known.

This clonotype was picked up many times. The chain carries TRBV5-1 and TRBJ1-6; 7 bases are shared with TRBD1. This CDR3 contains 13 residues. V was clipped by 7 bases and J by 5 bases; unmatched bases: 3. Germline V CDR1 and CDR2: SGHRS, YFSETQ. This CDR3 reads CASCDRDNSPLHF. In DNA, the CDR3 is TGCGCCAGCTGTGACAGGGATAATTCACCCCTCCACTTT.

The J gene is TRBJ2-2, the V gene TRBV11-2, with TRBD1 matching over 9 bases. V trimming: 3 bases; J trimming: 4 bases; junction bases outside the gene matches: 3. Germline V lookup: CDR1 SGHAT, CDR2 FQNNGV. The CDR3 totals 15 residues. The CDR3 region has the DNA TGTGCCAGCAGCTTTGTGACAGGGGGCACCGGGGAGCTGTTTTTT. Its translation: CASSFVTGGTGELFF. The full variable domain, its missing parts supplied by reference TRBV11-2 and TRBJ2-2, is EAGVAQSPRYKIIEKRQSVAFWCNPISGHATLYWYQQILGQGPKLLIQFQNNGVVDDSQLPKDRFSAERLKGVDSTLKIQPAKLEDSAVYLCASSFVTGGTGELFFGEGSRLTVL.

This clonotype has a count of ten or more. The V call is TRBV4-3, the J call TRBJ2-7; possible D gene TRBD1, 6 bases. CDR1 is LGHNA and CDR2 is YSLEER in the germline V gene. V was clipped by 1 base and J by 2 bases, with 12 bases between them. This CDR3 spans 15 amino acids. The CDR3 region is CASSQGRGTAYEQYF. Here the CDR3 DNA reads TGCGCCAGCAGCCAAGGTAGGGGGACGGCCTACGAGCAGTACTTC.

This clonotype was seen a few times. The J gene is TRBJ2-1, the V gene TRBV7-2; D is uncertain. The CDR3 sequence is 12 residues long. CDR1 is SGHTA and CDR2 is FQGNSA in the germline V gene. With 5 bases removed from V and 3 bases from J, the gap between germline ends came to 5 bases. For the CDR3, the DNA is TGTGCCAGCAGCGACAACTACAATGAGCAGTTCTTC. This translates into CASSDNYNEQFF. Looking up the rest from reference TRBV7-2 and TRBJ2-1 gives the full variable domain: GAGVSQSPSNKVTEKGKDVELRCDPISGHTALYWYRQSLGQGLEFLIYFQGNSAPDKSGLPSDRFSAERTGGSVSTLTIQRTQQEDSAVYLCASSDNYNEQFFGPGTRLTVL.

The CDR3 DNA is TGCAGTGCTAGAGTGTCTAGCCCGGGCAGAGGCTACACCTTC. Translating it yields CSARVSSPGRGYTF. The chain links TRBV20-1 to TRBJ1-2; D call uncertain. Per the germline V gene, CDR1 is DFQATT and CDR2 is SNEGSKA (reference sequence). The V gene lost 1 base and the J gene lost 8 bases, with 17 bases spanning the gap. This CDR3 comprises 14 residues.